Listed below are T cell receptor beta chains from one sample, sequenced in a study of blood T cells in healthy people across ages. TCRdb reprocessed the 5' RACE reads with MiXCR, giving one entry per CDR3 protein. The repertoire includes more than 1,400,000 distinct CDR3 sequences, approximately 40% of them detected once, and less than 8% sits in the top ten. Sequenced sample: blood. All receptors come from a woman under 30 in good health. CDR3s include the opening cysteine and the closing phenylalanine or tryptophan. A D gene is named only where the DNA matches it firmly.

V gene	J gene	D gene	CDR3 protein
TRBV30	TRBJ2-3	TRBD2	CAWGRLAGLDTQYF
TRBV6-5	TRBJ1-6	TRBD1	CASSYSRGGDSSYNSPLHF
TRBV27	TRBJ2-7	.	CASRPGTVSYEQYF
TRBV20-1	TRBJ2-3	TRBD1	CSASYFDRGSDTQYF
TRBV9	TRBJ2-7	TRBD1	CASSERGQGAYEQYF
TRBV28	.	.	CASRSRTTGAYNEQYF
TRBV6-6	TRBJ2-5	.	CASRHYSRGGTFDEQYF
TRBV20-1	TRBJ2-7	.	CSARRVLTTQSYEQYF
TRBV6-1	TRBJ1-1	.	CASSDVGGGGTEAFF
TRBV7-9	TRBJ2-5	.	CAVPVSGTKETQYF
TRBV20-1	TRBJ1-3	.	CSAREGGTLSGNTIYF
TRBV18	TRBJ2-7	.	CASSLARERRYEQYF
TRBV6-5	TRBJ2-3	TRBD2	CASRPTSGGSGTQYF
TRBV12-3/TRBV12-4	TRBJ1-5	.	CASSLGWEDQPQHF
TRBV2	TRBJ1-6	.	CASTYAWKSSPLHF
TRBV6-1	TRBJ2-5	.	CASSEILQETQYF
TRBV5-1	TRBJ1-1	TRBD1	CTSSPDRGLSGNTEAFF
TRBV6-5	TRBJ1-4	.	CASSFISEKLFF
TRBV15	TRBJ2-1	.	CATGAYNEQFF
TRBV5-6	TRBJ2-3	.	CASSWAGQLLTDTQYF
TRBV5-1	TRBJ2-6	TRBD1	CASSGGRGSSGANVLTF
TRBV4-2	TRBJ2-1	.	CASSQDYQGSSYNEQFF
TRBV7-2	TRBJ1-4	.	CASSKGEGRPAGEKLFF
TRBV4-1	TRBJ2-3	.	CASSPPGIGDTQYF
TRBV12-3/TRBV12-4	TRBJ2-5	TRBD2	CASSRQAGGETQYF
TRBV12-3/TRBV12-4	TRBJ2-3	.	CASSLGGAATDTQYF
TRBV20-1	TRBJ2-7	TRBD2	CSALKTSGGSYEQYF
TRBV3-1	TRBJ1-5	.	CASSGGGGGNQPQHF